These 18 T cell receptor beta chains were sequenced from one sample in a study of CD8+CD57+ T cells in acquired aplastic anemia. Template material for TCR beta VDJ and CDR3 profiling consisted of genomic DNA. TCRdb reprocessed the reads via MiXCR and lists one record per CDR3 protein. The data show tens of thousands of distinct CDR3 sequences, 60% to 70% seen once. The patients chosen for sequencing had shown expansion of CD8+CD57+ cells (detected by flow cytometry). Sequences were obtained from sorted CD4+, CD8+, or CD8+CD57+ T cells (not recorded which) from PBMCs. These receptors originate from a human donor with aplastic anemia.

This chain links TRBV7-9 with TRBJ1-1, with a tentative D call TRBD1 (6 bases). V was clipped by 7 bases and J by 3 bases, with 9 bases between them. CDR1 and CDR2 (germline): SEHNR, FQNEAQ (reference sequence). This CDR3 is built from 12 residues. In DNA form, the CDR3 reads TGTGCCAGCACCAACAGGGACACTGAAGCTTTCTTT. It specifies CASTNRDTEAFF. The variable domain in full, completed from reference TRBV7-9 and TRBJ1-1, reads DTGVSQNPRHKITKRGQNVTFRCDPISEHNRLYWYRQTLGQGPEFLTYFQNEAQLEKSRLLSDRFSAERPKGSFSTLEIQRTEQGDSAMYLCASTNRDTEAFFGQGTRLTVV.

The chain couples TRBV19 to TRBJ2-1, with 10 bases that match TRBD1. This CDR3 contains 14 residues. Germline CDR1 LNHDA, CDR2 SQIVND (reference sequence). V trimming: 10 bases; J trimming: 3 bases; junction bases outside the gene matches: 6. Written as DNA, the CDR3 is TGTGCCACCTCGGACAGGGGGAACTACAATGAGCAGTTCTTC. Amino acid sequence: CATSDRGNYNEQFF. Full variable domain (outside the CDR3, taken from reference TRBV19 and TRBJ2-1): DGGITQSPKYLFRKEGQNVTLSCEQNLNHDAMYWYRQDPGQGLRLIYYSQIVNDFQKGDIAEGYSVSREKKESFPLTVTSAQKNPTAFYLCATSDRGNYNEQFFGPGTRLTVL.

This clonotype was counted at least ten times. The V call is TRBV12-3 or TRBV12-4, the J call TRBJ2-6; D may be TRBD1 or TRBD2 (5 bases each). The V gene lost 10 bases and the J gene lost 0 bases, with 16 bases spanning the gap. The CDR3 length is 16 residues. CDR3: CAIPRDGPSGANVLTF. CDR3 sequence (DNA): TGTGCCATTCCTCGGGACGGCCCCTCTGGGGCCAACGTCCTGACTTTC.

This chain joins TRBV29-1 and TRBJ1-2; D remains ambiguous. This CDR3 has 11 amino acids. V was trimmed by 5 bases and J by 8 bases, leaving 12 bases between them. From germline, CDR1 is SQVTM and CDR2 ANQGSEA. CDR3: CSVSIRYGYTF. The CDR3 DNA is TGCAGCGTTTCCATCAGGTACGGCTACACCTTC.

The V gene is TRBV4-2, the J gene TRBJ1-6; D not certain. This CDR3 spans 13 amino acids. Germline V gene lookup returns CDR1 LGHNA and CDR2 YNFKEQ. Trimming cost V 4 bases and J 6 bases, with 7 bases left between them. The DNA of the CDR3 is TGTGCCAGCAGCCCCGTCAGTAATTCACCCCTCCACTTT. Its translation: CASSPVSNSPLHF.

This clonotype was counted ten times or more. This chain links TRBV19 with TRBJ1-5; no definite D call. Germline-derived CDR1 and CDR2 are LNHDA and SQIVND (reference sequence). CDR3 length equals 14 residues. Trimming took 11 bases from V and 11 from J, leaving 25 bases between them. The DNA of the CDR3 is TGTGCCCCCCCATGGAGACCTCGTGATCCGGCCCAGCATTTT. Translated, it gives CAPPWRPRDPAQHF. The full variable domain, rest sourced from reference TRBV19 and TRBJ1-5, is DGGITQSPKYLFRKEGQNVTLSCEQNLNHDAMYWYRQDPGQGLRLIYYSQIVNDFQKGDIAEGYSVSREKKESFPLTVTSAQKNPTAFYLCAPPWRPRDPAQHFGDGTRLSIL.

The chain uses TRBV20-1 and TRBJ1-2; 7 bases align to TRBD1. V was pared by 4 bases and J by 4 bases, with 12 bases of the junction left unmatched. The CDR3 is made up of 15 amino acids. Germline V gives CDR1 DFQATT, CDR2 SNEGSKA (reference sequence). This CDR3 is CSAKMGQRGGYGYTF. The CDR3 DNA reads as TGCAGTGCTAAAATGGGACAGCGAGGGGGCTATGGCTACACCTTC.

CDR3 sequence: CASRRDIGGQPQHF. The CDR3 bases are TGTGCCAGCAGACGGGACATCGGGGGTCAGCCCCAGCATTTT. V is TRBV2 and J is TRBJ1-5; TRBD1 is a possible D gene (6 bases). This CDR3 comprises 14 residues. Germline CDR1 reads SNHLY; CDR2 reads FYNNEI. V lost 6 bases and J lost 6, with 15 bases in between.

The J gene is TRBJ2-3, the V gene TRBV7-9; 7 bases fit TRBD1. Germline assignment: CDR1 SEHNR and CDR2 FQNEAQ (reference sequence). The CDR3 runs to 13 residues. V shed 5 bases, J shed 5 bases, and the junction held 4 bases outside the gene matches. For the CDR3, the DNA is TGTGCCAGCAGCCTAAGACAGGGAGATACGCAGTATTTT. This translates into CASSLRQGDTQYF. The full variable domain, with the rest looked up from reference TRBV7-9 and TRBJ2-3, is DTGVSQNPRHKITKRGQNVTFRCDPISEHNRLYWYRQTLGQGPEFLTYFQNEAQLEKSRLLSDRFSAERPKGSFSTLEIQRTEQGDSAMYLCASSLRQGDTQYFGPGTRLTVL.

This clonotype was recorded once. The limits of the CDR3 on the DNA are not certain, so only TCRdb's listed CDR3 is given. The chain joins TRBV12-3 or TRBV12-4 to TRBJ2-3; TRBD1 reflects the table's D call only, with no check against the DNA. The CDR3 has 15 amino acids, counting both end residues. This CDR3 reads CPSSFGEGTADTQYF.

Concerning this clonotype: A read error may account for a junction end that differs from germline. The V and J genes are TRBV24-1 and TRBJ2-1, with D maybe TRBD1 (6 bases). CDR1 is KGHDR and CDR2 is SFDVKD in the germline V gene. This CDR3 region has 17 residues. CDR3 DNA: TGTGTCACCAGTCCAAGCGACAGGCTAAGCTCCTACAATGAGCAGTTCTTC. Its translation: CVTSPSDRLSSYNEQFF.

The CDR3 region has the DNA TGTGCCAGTAGTGGTTGGACAGGGGGTGTCACTGAAGCTTTCTTT. Translated: CASSGWTGGVTEAFF. This chain uses TRBV19 with TRBJ1-1; 10 bases line up with TRBD1. J lost 4 bases, V lost 5 bases, and 7 bases had no gene match. The germline gives CDR1 LNHDA, CDR2 SQIVND (reference sequence). This CDR3 has 15 residues.

This clonotype occurred many times. The chain links TRBV9 to TRBJ2-7; weak D call: TRBD1 (6 bases). The CDR3 contains 17 residues. V lost 5 bases, J lost 4 bases, and 25 bases lay in between. Germline CDR1 and CDR2: SGDLS and YYNGEE. CDR3 amino acids: CASSGAHAGAPPYEQYF. The CDR3 nucleotides are TGTGCCAGCAGTGGGGCCCATGCAGGGGCCCCCCCTTACGAGCAGTACTTC.

The V gene is TRBV2, the J gene TRBJ2-7, with D perhaps matching TRBD1 or TRBD2 (6 bases each). Trimming left V 5 bases short and J 9 bases short, with 14 bases between. CDR1 SNHLY and CDR2 FYNNEI come from the germline V gene. The CDR3 spans 12 residues. The CDR3 region is CASSFGGSGQYF. The DNA for the CDR3 is TGTGCCAGCAGTTTCGGGGGCTCCGGGCAGTACTTC.

The chain uses TRBV15 and TRBJ2-5; maybe TRBD2 (7 bases). CDR1 is LNHNV, CDR2 YYDKDF, per germline (reference sequence). Trimming took 0 bases from V and 5 from J, leaving 13 bases between them. The CDR3 spans 15 residues. CDR3 bases: TGTGCCACCAGCAGAGATAACCGGGGGGCTGAGACCCAGTACTTC. It translates to CATSRDNRGAETQYF.

This clonotype was found a few times. The V gene is TRBV30, the J gene TRBJ2-1; D is possibly TRBD1 or TRBD2 (6 bases each). The CDR3 contains 14 residues. Trimming took 0 bases from V and 7 from J, leaving 13 bases between them. Germline V gene sequence: CDR1 GTSNPN, CDR2 SVGIG (reference sequence). This chain's CDR3 is CAWSVGGSGNEQFF. CDR3 in DNA: TGTGCCTGGAGTGTAGGGGGAAGCGGGAATGAGCAGTTCTTC.

This clonotype was seen a few times. The rearrangement uses TRBV20-1 and TRBJ1-2; 9 bases agree with TRBD1. V lost 3 bases and J lost 6; bases outside the gene matches: 11. The CDR3 covers 15 residues. CDR1 and CDR2 from the germline V gene are DFQATT and SNEGSKA (reference sequence). In nucleotides, the CDR3 is TGCAGTGCTAGTGGGACAGGGAGGACCAGTGATGGCTACACCTTC. This gives the protein CSASGTGRTSDGYTF.

This rearrangement joins TRBV7-9 to TRBJ2-5; D is unclear. This CDR3 contains 11 residues. CDR1 and CDR2 (germline): SEHNR, FQNEAQ (reference sequence). The V and J ends lost 2 bases and 5 bases respectively, with 3 bases between them. The DNA of the CDR3 is TGTGCCAGCAGCTTATCGGAGACCCAGTACTTC. Its protein is CASSLSETQYF.